The 24 T cell receptor beta chains below were found in one sample sequenced in a study of control samples from healthy donors and cancer patients. Profiled with immunoSEQ multiplex PCR; TCRdb holds only in-frame clones, not every one. The sample holds tens of thousands of clones; around 90% are singletons and the top ten take less than 7%. Sequenced material: PBMCs. These receptors were obtained from a man aged 55 to 69 with colorectal cancer.

The chain has TRBV5-8 and TRBJ1-4; 10 positions agree with TRBD1. Germline CDR1 and CDR2: SGHTS and YDEGEE. This CDR3 is 16 amino acids long. The junction had 3 bases not matched to a gene; V was cut back by 0 bases and J by 4 bases. Written as DNA, the CDR3 is TGTGCCAGCAGCTTGGGGGACAGGGGCCTTAATGAAAAACTGTTTTTT. It translates to CASSLGDRGLNEKLFF. The full variable domain, its missing parts supplied by reference TRBV5-8 and TRBJ1-4, is EAGVTQSPTHLIKTRGQQATLRCSPISGHTSVYWYQQALGLGLQFLLWYDEGEERNRGNFPPRFSGRQFPNYSSELNVNALELEDSALYLCASSLGDRGLNEKLFFGSGTQLSVL.

The rearrangement joins TRBV11-2 to TRBJ2-3; 8 bases match TRBD2. The CDR3 spans 14 residues. Trimming removed 5 bases from V and 6 bases from J; junction bases left unmatched: 7. The germline gives CDR1 SGHAT, CDR2 FQNNGV. The CDR3 coding sequence is TGTGCCAGCAGCCTATCGGGGGGGCTGGATACGCAGTATTTT. Amino acid sequence: CASSLSGGLDTQYF.

This sequence joins TRBV5-8 and TRBJ1-6; 8 nucleotides align to TRBD1. V was pared by 4 bases and J by 6 bases, with 6 bases of the junction left unmatched. The CDR3 is 15 amino acids. Germline-derived CDR1 and CDR2 are SGHTS and YDEGEE. CDR3 DNA: TGTGCCAGCAGCCTCGGACAGGGAGGTAATTCACCCCTCCACTTT. Amino acids: CASSLGQGGNSPLHF. The variable domain in full, with the rest retrieved from reference TRBV5-8 and TRBJ1-6, is EAGVTQSPTHLIKTRGQQATLRCSPISGHTSVYWYQQALGLGLQFLLWYDEGEERNRGNFPPRFSGRQFPNYSSELNVNALELEDSALYLCASSLGQGGNSPLHFGNGTRLTVT.

CDR3 coding DNA: TGCGCCAGCAGCTTTAGGGGACAGTGGGGAGATACGCAGTATTTT. Residues: CASSFRGQWGDTQYF. The chain combines TRBV5-1 with TRBJ2-3; 7 bases are a match to TRBD1. The germline gives CDR1 SGHRS, CDR2 YFSETQ. The CDR3 spans 15 residues. Trimming removed 2 bases from V and 5 bases from J; junction bases left unmatched: 8.

The chain links TRBV7-3 to TRBJ2-5, with 10 positions matching TRBD2. The CDR3 spans 14 residues. Germline V gives CDR1 SGHTA, CDR2 FQGTGA. V lost 8 bases to trimming and J lost 5 bases; unmatched junction nucleotides: 8. CDR3 nucleotide sequence: TGTGCCAGCGCCCGAGCGGGGGGGCGTGAGACCCAGTACTTC. This translates into CASARAGGRETQYF. Drawing the rest from reference TRBV7-3 and TRBJ2-5, the complete variable domain is GAGVSQTPSNKVTEKGKYVELRCDPISGHTALYWYRQSLGQGPEFLIYFQGTGAADDSGLPNDRFFAVRPEGSVSTLKIQRTERGDSAVYLCASARAGGRETQYFGPGTRLLVL.

The CDR3 DNA reads as TGTGCCAGCAGTTTACTGGGACGGCTCTCCTACGAGCAGTACTTC. This sequence encodes CASSLLGRLSYEQYF. This rearrangement joins TRBV27 to TRBJ2-7; possibly TRBD1 or TRBD2 for D (5 bases each). The length of the CDR3 is 15 residues. Trimming cost V 2 bases and J 0 bases, with 11 bases left between them. The germline gives CDR1 MNHEY, CDR2 SMNVEV (reference sequence).

This clone was recorded once. The CDR3 region is CASSMDPEGYNEQFF. The CDR3 DNA follows: TGTGCCAGTAGTATGGACCCCGAGGGGTACAATGAGCAGTTCTTC. The chain links TRBV19 to TRBJ2-1; perhaps D is TRBD1 or TRBD2 (5 bases each). This CDR3 contains 15 residues. Trimming took off 3 bases at V and 4 bases at J, with 13 bases between the two ends. Germline lookup yields CDR1 LNHDA and CDR2 SQIVND (reference sequence).

V usage is TRBV9 and J usage is TRBJ1-6; maybe TRBD1 (5 bases). This CDR3 is built from 14 residues. Germline CDR1 reads SGDLS; CDR2 reads YYNGEE. Trimming took 1 base from V and 7 from J, leaving 9 bases between them. The DNA for the CDR3 is TGTGCCAGCAGCGTACGGGCAGGGAATTCACCCCTCCACTTT. Translated: CASSVRAGNSPLHF.

A single count supports this clone. The chain carries TRBV27 and TRBJ1-5; the D is unclear. CDR1 is MNHEY and CDR2 is SMNVEV in the germline V gene (reference sequence). Trimming pared 3 bases from V and 2 bases from J, leaving 8 bases between. The length of the CDR3 is 14 residues. The CDR3 DNA reads as TGTGCCAGCAGTTTTGGGCAGGGCAATCAGCCCCAGCATTTT. As protein: CASSFGQGNQPQHF.

The rearrangement links TRBV15 to TRBJ1-6; D not certain. Germline V gives CDR1 LNHNV, CDR2 YYDKDF (reference sequence). V was trimmed by 5 bases and J by 7 bases, leaving 12 bases between them. The CDR3 runs to 14 residues. The CDR3 DNA is TGTGCCACCAGCCCCCGCCTCATGAATTCACCCCTCCACTTT. Amino acids: CATSPRLMNSPLHF.

This chain joins TRBV4-2 and TRBJ1-6, with 9 bases identical to TRBD1. Germline V CDR1 and CDR2: LGHNA, YNFKEQ. The CDR3 covers 18 residues. V trimming: 7 bases; J trimming: 10 bases; junction bases outside the gene matches: 20. CDR3 in DNA: TGTGCCAGCACCCGACAGGGGGGACCGGGAGGCGCATTGTCACCCCTCCACTTT. Protein product: CASTRQGGPGGALSPLHF.

The chain recombines TRBV6-2 or TRBV6-3 with TRBJ2-3; 8 bases line up with TRBD1. Germline V CDR1 and CDR2: MNHEY, SVGEGT. V lost 0 bases, J lost 1 base, and 3 bases stayed unmatched. This CDR3 has 16 residues. The CDR3 nucleotides read TGTGCCAGCAGTTACTCTACGGGACAGGGCACAGATACGCAGTATTTT. Its translation: CASSYSTGQGTDTQYF.

This clone was seen more than once but under ten times. This chain joins TRBV12-3 or TRBV12-4 and TRBJ2-7; 7 nucleotides line up with TRBD2. The CDR3 extends over 13 amino acids. V gave up 3 bases and J gave up 4 bases; unmatched junction bases: 3. The CDR3 sequence: CASSFGEGYEQYF. In DNA, the CDR3 is TGTGCCAGCAGTTTCGGGGAGGGATACGAGCAGTACTTC.

The V call is TRBV5-1, the J call TRBJ1-5; D is perhaps TRBD1 (6 bases). The germline CDR1 and CDR2 sequences are SGHRS and YFSETQ. This CDR3 is 15 amino acids long. V lost 4 bases, J lost 3 bases, and 14 bases lay in between. The CDR3 is CASSAGGAVNQPQHF. In DNA, the CDR3 is TGCGCCAGCAGCGCCGGGGGGGCAGTCAATCAGCCCCAGCATTTT.

The chain employs TRBV4-2 and TRBJ1-4, with a weak D call TRBD1 (6 bases). The V and J ends lost 11 bases and 4 bases respectively, with 14 bases between them. This CDR3 spans 13 amino acids. Germline values: CDR1 LGHNA, CDR2 YNFKEQ. The CDR3 here is CASRGGLNEKLFF. CDR3 nucleotide sequence: TGTGCCTCCCGGGGGGGCCTTAATGAAAAACTGTTTTTT.

This chain's CDR3 is CASSEWDQPQHF. In DNA form, the CDR3 reads TGTGCCAGCAGTGAATGGGATCAGCCCCAGCATTTT. This rearrangement joins TRBV2 to TRBJ1-5, with no clear D. Germline V gives CDR1 SNHLY, CDR2 FYNNEI. The CDR3 consists of 12 residues. Trimming left V 2 bases short and J 5 bases short, with 4 bases between.

The V gene is TRBV15, the J gene TRBJ1-1; perhaps TRBD1 as D (6 bases). Per germline, CDR1 LNHNV and CDR2 YYDKDF (reference sequence). The length of the CDR3 is 15 residues. The V end was cut by 3 bases, the J end by 4 bases, with 15 bases between. The CDR3 DNA sequence: TGTGCCACCAGCAGGTACAGGGCGTTGGGCACTGAAGCTTTCTTT. This translates into CATSRYRALGTEAFF.

J is TRBJ2-1 and V is TRBV24-1; tentative D call: TRBD1 (6 bases). The CDR3 covers 21 residues. Germline V gives CDR1 KGHDR, CDR2 SFDVKD. Trimming took off 0 bases at V and 5 bases at J, with 28 bases between the two ends. The CDR3 DNA is TGTGCCACCAGTGATTTGCAAGCTATTGGAACAGGGAGTGGTGAAAACAATGAGCAGTTCTTC. Protein product: CATSDLQAIGTGSGENNEQFF.

The CDR3 is CASSLWDRGGEQYF. CDR3 bases: TGTGCCAGCAGCTTGTGGGACAGGGGTGGAGAGCAGTACTTC. The V and J genes are TRBV5-5 and TRBJ2-7; 10 nucleotides align to TRBD1. The CDR3 is 14 residues long. Germline V lookup: CDR1 SGHKS, CDR2 YYEKEE (reference sequence). J gave up 7 bases and V 1 base, and 5 bases lay outside the gene matches.

The chain's CDR3 is CASSVHPYNEQFF. CDR3 nucleotides: TGTGCCAGCAGTGTCCACCCCTACAATGAGCAGTTCTTC. This chain joins TRBV2 and TRBJ2-1, with unresolved D. Germline loops: CDR1 SNHLY, CDR2 FYNNEI. Trimming removed 4 bases from V and 2 bases from J, with 6 bases in between. The CDR3 has 13 residues.

This sequence joins TRBV18 and TRBJ1-4; D not resolved. The V end was cut by 0 bases, the J end by 7 bases, with 9 bases between. CDR1 is KGHSH and CDR2 is LQKENI in the germline V gene. The CDR3 totals 14 residues. The CDR3 sequence: CASSPPGPSEKLFF. CDR3 DNA sequence: TGTGCCAGCTCACCACCGGGTCCCAGTGAAAAACTGTTTTTT.

V and J are TRBV3-1 (or the pseudogene TRBV3-2) and TRBJ1-4; no definite D call. V gave up 0 bases and J gave up 6 bases, with 14 bases separating them. Germline lookup yields CDR1 LGHDT and CDR2 YNNKEL (reference sequence). This CDR3 contains 16 residues. CDR3 amino acids: CASSQDLGFLYEKLFF. CDR3 in DNA: TGTGCCAGCAGCCAAGATCTGGGGTTTTTATATGAAAAACTGTTTTTT.

To note about this clone: The junction departs from germline at one end; a sequencing error may be responsible. The chain recombines TRBV2 with TRBJ2-5; TRBD2 agrees at 10 bases. The CDR3 extends over 16 amino acids. Germline V CDR1 and CDR2: SNHLY, FYNNEI. The CDR3 protein is CASSDWASGGQEAQYF. The CDR3 DNA sequence: TGTGCCAGCAGTGATTGGGCTAGCGGGGGCCAAGAGGCCCAGTACTTC.

This clone was observed a few times. This chain joins TRBV5-4 and TRBJ2-2, with TRBD2 as a possible D gene (5 bases). V lost 3 bases to trimming and J lost 6 bases, with 12 bases between them. Germline-derived CDR1 and CDR2 are SGHNT and YYREEE (reference sequence). The CDR3 has 14 residues. CDR3 region: CASSSAGEPGELFF. CDR3 bases: TGTGCCAGCAGCTCGGCCGGGGAGCCCGGGGAGCTGTTTTTT.